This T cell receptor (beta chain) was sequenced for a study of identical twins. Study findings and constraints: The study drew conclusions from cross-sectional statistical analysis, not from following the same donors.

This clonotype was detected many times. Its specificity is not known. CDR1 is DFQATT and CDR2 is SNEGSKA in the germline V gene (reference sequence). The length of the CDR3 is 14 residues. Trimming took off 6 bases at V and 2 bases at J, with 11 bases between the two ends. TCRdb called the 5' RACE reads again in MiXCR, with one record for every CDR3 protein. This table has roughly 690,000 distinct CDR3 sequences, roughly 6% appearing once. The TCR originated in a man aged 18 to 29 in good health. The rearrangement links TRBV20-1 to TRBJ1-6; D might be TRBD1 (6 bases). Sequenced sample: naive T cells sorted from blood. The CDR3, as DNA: TGCAGTGCCAAGTGGGGGCCCTATAATTCACCCCTCCACTTT. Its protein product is CSAKWGPYNSPLHF.